Listed below are T cell receptor beta chains from one sample, sequenced in a study of blood T cell repertoires in COVID-19. Method: immunoSEQ multiplex PCR; TCRdb's copy keeps in-frame clones and lacks some. The table lists under 150,000 clones, roughly 80% of them singletons. Material for sequencing was peripheral blood. The receptors were gathered from a human donor in a cohort sampled during active COVID-19. CDR3s include the opening cysteine and the closing phenylalanine or tryptophan. The order of the fields is V gene, clone size, D gene, J gene, CDR3 protein, CDR3 DNA. D genes are given only for firm matches. Size is omitted from some rows. Given values are once, few, many or a class for expanded clones.

TRBV15	-	-	TRBJ1-1	CATSRFRVTEAFF	TGTGCCACCAGCAGGTTTCGCGTCACTGAAGCTTTCTTT
TRBV19	few	TRBD1	TRBJ1-1	CASSIKGQGASEAFF	TGTGCCAGTAGTATTAAGGGACAGGGGGCTTCTGAAGCTTTCTTT
TRBV3-1/TRBV3-2	few	-	TRBJ1-5	CASSQAVRDQPQHF	TGTGCCAGCAGCCAAGCGGTCAGGGATCAGCCCCAGCATTTT
TRBV11-2	-	TRBD2	TRBJ2-7	CASSLLTSGGVEQYF	TGTGCCAGCAGCCTCCTGACTAGCGGGGGGGTCGAGCAGTACTTC
TRBV15	-	-	TRBJ2-1	CATSTKDSNYNEQFF	TGTGCCACCAGCACTAAGGACAGTAACTACAATGAGCAGTTCTTC
TRBV10-3	-	TRBD1	TRBJ1-3	CAISSPDRGFSGNTIYF	TGTGCCATCAGCTCCCCTGACAGGGGGTTCTCTGGAAACACCATATATTTT
TRBV13	-	TRBD2	TRBJ2-3	CASSLLAGTDTQYF	TGTGCCAGCAGCTTACTAGCGGGGACAGATACGCAGTATTTT
TRBV29-1	-	TRBD1	TRBJ2-1	CSVAPDRVNNEQFF	TGCAGCGTTGCTCCGGACAGGGTAAACAATGAGCAGTTCTTC
TRBV7-9	-	TRBD1	TRBJ2-3	CASSQDRGHDTQYF	TGTGCCAGCAGCCAAGACAGGGGGCATGATACGCAGTATTTT
TRBV7-2	-	TRBD1	TRBJ1-1	CASSYRGMNTEAFF	TGTGCCAGCAGCTACAGGGGGATGAACACTGAAGCTTTCTTT
TRBV4-3	-	TRBD2	TRBJ2-3	CASSQGGSGGPDTQYF	TGCGCCAGCAGCCAAGGGGGTAGCGGGGGGCCAGATACGCAGTATTTT
TRBV18	-	-	TRBJ2-2	CASSPLVTGELFF	TGTGCCAGCTCACCATTAGTCACCGGGGAGCTGTTTTTT
TRBV28	-	-	TRBJ1-2	CASSSTSGGTFGYGYTF	TGTGCCAGCAGTTCCACTTCGGGGGGCACCTTCGGCTATGGCTACACCTTC
TRBV3-1/TRBV3-2	-	TRBD1	TRBJ2-7	CASSQVGTGISEQYF	TGTGCCAGCAGCCAAGTCGGGACAGGGATTAGCGAGCAGTACTTC
TRBV4-3	-	TRBD2	TRBJ2-5	CASSQVGAGGRKTQYF	TGCGCCAGCAGCCAAGTAGGAGCGGGGGGACGAAAGACCCAGTACTTC
TRBV20-1	-	-	TRBJ1-2	CSASQGSYGYTF	TGCAGTGCTAGTCAGGGGAGCTATGGCTACACCTTC
TRBV5-4	-	-	TRBJ1-1	CASPSPLQGMMTEAFF	TGTGCCAGCCCCTCTCCCCTGCAGGGGATGATGACTGAAGCTTTCTTT
TRBV6-5	-	-	TRBJ1-5	CASTTVLNQPQHF	TGTGCCAGCACCACCGTTCTAAATCAGCCCCAGCATTTT
TRBV5-1	-	TRBD1	TRBJ2-7	CASSGDPRPGGSYEQYF	TGCGCCAGCAGCGGGGACCCACGGCCAGGGGGCTCCTACGAGCAGTACTTC
TRBV7-3	-	-	TRBJ2-3	CASSLLGGGADTQYF	TGTGCCAGCAGCTTACTGGGCGGGGGCGCAGATACGCAGTATTTT
TRBV5-4	-	-	TRBJ1-1	CASSLQENTEAFF	TGTGCCAGCAGCTTACAGGAGAACACTGAAGCTTTCTTT
TRBV18	-	TRBD1	TRBJ2-5	CASSTKPGQGATETQYF	TGTGCCAGCTCAACTAAACCGGGACAGGGGGCAACGGAGACCCAGTACTTC
TRBV12-3/TRBV12-4	-	-	TRBJ1-4	CASSRGNGGKLFF	TGTGCCAGTTCCAGGGGAAATGGAGGAAAACTGTTTTTT
TRBV7-2	-	TRBD2	TRBJ2-1	CASSLRGSQNEQFF	TGTGCCAGCAGCTTGCGGGGGTCTCAAAATGAGCAGTTCTTC
TRBV19	-	TRBD1	TRBJ1-5	CASSGDRRQDNQPQHF	TGTGCCAGTAGTGGGGACAGGAGGCAGGACAATCAGCCCCAGCATTTT
TRBV7-6	-	-	TRBJ1-1	CASSSNWNTEAFF	TGTGCCAGCAGCTCCAACTGGAACACTGAAGCTTTCTTT
TRBV4-2	once	-	TRBJ2-1	CASSQASTSSYNEQFF	TGTGCCAGCAGCCAAGCGAGTACGAGCTCCTACAATGAGCAGTTCTTC
TRBV5-5	-	-	TRBJ1-3	CASGGGTGSSGNTIYF	TGTGCCAGTGGGGGCGGAACGGGGTCCTCTGGAAACACCATATATTTT
TRBV30	-	TRBD2	TRBJ2-7	CAWSVRLAGRYEQYF	TGTGCCTGGAGTGTACGACTAGCGGGGCGGTACGAGCAGTACTTC
TRBV9	-	TRBD2	TRBJ2-3	CASSVVPSGGAGDTQYF	TGTGCCAGCAGCGTAGTTCCTAGCGGGGGGGCGGGAGATACGCAGTATTTT
TRBV7-2	-	-	TRBJ1-3	CASSSPRGTGNTIYF	TGTGCCAGCAGCTCGCCCAGGGGAACTGGAAACACCATATATTTT
TRBV30	-	-	TRBJ2-2	CAWSVKTGPGELFF	TGTGCCTGGAGTGTAAAAACAGGACCCGGGGAGCTGTTTTTT
TRBV12-3/TRBV12-4	-	-	TRBJ1-6	CASSAGVRSPLHF	TGTGCCAGCAGTGCAGGGGTAAGATCACCCCTCCACTTT
TRBV6-2/TRBV6-3	-	-	TRBJ1-5	CASSQLEGFQPQHF	TGTGCCAGCAGTCAACTCGAGGGTTTTCAGCCCCAGCATTTT
TRBV3-1/TRBV3-2	-	TRBD1	TRBJ1-2	CASSARQGPLGGYTF	TGTGCCAGCAGCGCCAGACAGGGCCCCCTTGGTGGCTACACCTTC
TRBV4-3	-	-	TRBJ1-5	CASSQTRGQPQHF	TGCGCCAGCAGCCAAACACGGGGTCAGCCCCAGCATTTT